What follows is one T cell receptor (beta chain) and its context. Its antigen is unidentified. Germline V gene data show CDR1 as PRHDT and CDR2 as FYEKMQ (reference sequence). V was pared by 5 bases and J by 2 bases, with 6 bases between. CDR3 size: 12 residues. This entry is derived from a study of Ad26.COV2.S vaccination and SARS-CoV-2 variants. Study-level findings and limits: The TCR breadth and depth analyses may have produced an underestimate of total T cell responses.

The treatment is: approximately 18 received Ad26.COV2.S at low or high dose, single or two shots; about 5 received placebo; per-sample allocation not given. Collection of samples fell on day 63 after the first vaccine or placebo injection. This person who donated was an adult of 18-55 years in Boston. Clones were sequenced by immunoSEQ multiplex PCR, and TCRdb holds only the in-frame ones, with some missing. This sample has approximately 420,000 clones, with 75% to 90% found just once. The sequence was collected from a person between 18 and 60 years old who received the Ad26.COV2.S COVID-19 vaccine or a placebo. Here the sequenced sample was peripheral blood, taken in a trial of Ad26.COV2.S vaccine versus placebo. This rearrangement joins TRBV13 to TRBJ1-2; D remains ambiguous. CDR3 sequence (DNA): TGTGCCAGCAGCAGTGACAACTATGGCTACACCTTC. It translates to CASSSDNYGYTF.